The entry below gives a single T cell receptor beta chain sequence along with its context. The source of the sample is a study of cytomegalovirus exposure and HLA in healthy donors. The CDR3 has 16 amino acids. The PCR employed 60 Vbeta primers together with 13 Jbeta primers. Data came from immunoSEQ multiplex PCR; TCRdb stores just in-frame clones and leaves some out. The sample consists of fewer than 110,000 clones, about 74% of them appearing once. This sequence originates from a woman between 35 and 50 years old in good health and CMV-seropositive. The chain uses TRBV21-1 and TRBJ2-1; the table calls TRBD2, which could not be checked here. TRBV21-1 is a documented pseudogene. Specimen: PBMCs. The CDR3 loop reads CASSSSSRGLYNEQFF. The CDR3, as DNA: TGTGCCAGCAGCTCTAGTTCGCGGGGGCTCTACAATGAGCAGTTCTTC.